These T cell receptor beta chains were read from a single sample in a study of blood T cell repertoires in COVID-19. The assay was immunoSEQ multiplex PCR, and TCRdb's table has in-frame clones only and misses some. In the table there are 150,000 to 200,000 clones, about 81% of which are singletons. Sequenced input: peripheral blood. The receptor source for this set is an elderly woman with COVID-19, enrolled during active disease. CDR3s include the opening cysteine and the closing phenylalanine or tryptophan. The D gene is left open where the match is weak. Expanded clones are given a class, and other clones once, few, many or no size at all.

d_call j_call v_call cdr3_length clone_size cdr3_aa cdr3_nt
TRBD2 TRBJ2-7 TRBV18 15 . CASSPPSGFAYEQYF TGTGCCAGCTCACCACCTAGCGGGTTCGCCTACGAGCAGTACTTC
TRBD1 TRBJ1-6 TRBV7-2 15 . CASSLFGQGQSPLHF TGTGCCAGCAGCTTATTCGGACAGGGTCAATCACCCCTCCACTTT
TRBD1 TRBJ1-2 TRBV5-1 14 . CASSSGTGGFGYTF TGCGCCAGCAGCTCCGGGACAGGGGGCTTTGGCTACACCTTC
. TRBJ1-5 TRBV2 13 . CASTFWPNQPQHF TGTGCCAGTACATTCTGGCCCAATCAGCCCCAGCATTTT
TRBD1 TRBJ2-7 TRBV6-4 14 few CASRCRDRSYEQYF TGTGCCAGCAGGTGTAGGGACAGGTCCTACGAGCAGTACTTC
TRBD1 TRBJ1-4 TRBV28 14 . CASSIGGAREKLFF TGTGCCAGCAGTATAGGGGGCGCCAGGGAAAAACTGTTTTTT
. TRBJ2-1 TRBV5-1 11 . CASSFSDEQFF TGCGCCAGCAGCTTTTCGGATGAGCAGTTCTTC
. TRBJ1-3 TRBV7-2 17 few CASSLGGWENSGNTIYF TGTGCCAGCAGCTTAGGAGGTTGGGAGAACTCTGGAAACACCATATATTTT
. TRBJ1-2 TRBV6-2/TRBV6-3 12 . CASSYGPYGYTF TGTGCCAGCAGTTACGGCCCCTATGGCTACACCTTC
. TRBJ2-1 TRBV2 10 . CASSAYEQFF TGTGCCAGCAGTGCCTACGAGCAGTTCTTC
TRBD1 TRBJ2-2 TRBV18 15 . CASSNDRVSTGELFF TGTGCCAGCTCTAACGACAGGGTATCCACCGGGGAGCTGTTTTTT
TRBD1 TRBJ2-7 TRBV7-2 13 once CASSWTGSYEQYF TGTGCCAGCAGCTGGACAGGGAGCTACGAGCAGTACTTC
. TRBJ2-1 TRBV7-2 13 . CASSFNRADEQFF TGTGCCAGCAGCTTTAACAGGGCCGATGAGCAGTTCTTC
. TRBJ1-1 TRBV5-6 15 once CASSLYGFPNTEAFF TGTGCCAGCAGCTTATATGGCTTTCCGAACACTGAAGCTTTCTTT
TRBD1 TRBJ1-2 TRBV29-1 10 . CSVATGGETF TGCAGCGTTGCGACAGGGGGCGAGACCTTC
. TRBJ2-7 TRBV7-8 14 . CASSLFGRFNEQYF TGTGCCAGCAGCTTATTTGGCAGGTTTAACGAGCAGTACTTC
. TRBJ1-1 TRBV4-1 11 . CASSQGQLAFF TGCGCCAGCAGCCAAGGACAGTTAGCTTTCTTT
. TRBJ2-2 TRBV4-1 15 few CASSQAQGFVGELFF TGCGCCAGCAGCCAAGCTCAGGGGTTTGTCGGGGAGCTGTTTTTT
TRBD2 TRBJ2-7 TRBV5-1 16 few CASSLGLAGSLHEQYF TGCGCCAGCAGCTTGGGACTAGCGGGGTCCCTCCACGAGCAGTACTTC
TRBD1 TRBJ1-2 TRBV10-3 15 . CAIMGRSGGRDGYTF TGTGCCATCATGGGTCGATCAGGGGGCAGGGATGGCTACACCTTC
TRBD1 TRBJ1-3 TRBV7-8 15 . CASSSGQGFGNTIYF TGTGCCAGCAGCTCGGGACAGGGTTTCGGAAACACCATATATTTT
. TRBJ2-7 TRBV7-6 13 . CASSLGEASRQYF TGTGCCAGCAGCTTAGGAGAGGCTAGCAGGCAGTACTTC
. TRBJ2-5 TRBV10-3 13 . CAISDRTTGTQYF TGTGCCATCAGTGACCGGACAACCGGTACCCAGTACTTC
TRBD1 TRBJ2-7 TRBV28 15 . CASSPLGTGGYEQYF TGTGCCAGCAGTCCCCTAGGGACAGGGGGATACGAGCAGTACTTC
TRBD1 TRBJ2-7 TRBV19 14 . CASRVGTGVYEQYF TGTGCCAGTAGGGTCGGGACAGGGGTGTACGAGCAGTACTTC
TRBD2 TRBJ2-4 TRBV2 13 . CASRLAGKNIQYF TGTGCCAGTCGACTAGCGGGCAAAAACATTCAGTACTTC
. TRBJ1-2 TRBV28 12 . CASSLGQRGYTF TGTGCCAGCAGTTTGGGACAACGTGGCTACACCTTC
TRBD2 TRBJ2-7 TRBV6-5 15 . CASRQTSGQDKLEYF TGTGCCAGCAGACAGACTAGCGGGCAGGACAAATTGGAGTACTTC
. TRBJ1-4 TRBV9 16 . CASSVGGQPFGEKLFF TGTGCCAGCAGCGTAGGGGGACAACCCTTCGGTGAAAAACTGTTTTTT
TRBD2 TRBJ2-1 TRBV18 15 many CASSPGGSTYNEQFF TGTGCCAGCTCACCGGGGGGGAGTACCTACAATGAGCAGTTCTTC
TRBD2 TRBJ2-5 TRBV6-6 15 . CASSYGLAGKETQYF TGTGCCAGCAGCTATGGACTAGCGGGGAAAGAGACCCAGTACTTC
. TRBJ2-3 TRBV7-8 14 . CASSPHFGTDTQYF TGTGCCAGCAGCCCCCACTTCGGCACAGATACGCAGTATTTT
. TRBJ2-5 TRBV10-3 12 . CAISDREETQYF TGTGCCATCAGTGACAGGGAGGAAACCCAGTACTTC
TRBD1 TRBJ2-7 TRBV5-1 16 . CASSLEVGQVPHEQYF TGCGCCAGCAGCTTGGAGGTGGGACAGGTCCCCCACGAGCAGTACTTC
. TRBJ2-7 TRBV19 15 . CASSAQGLTSYEQYF TGTGCCAGTAGTGCCCAGGGGCTAACGTCCTACGAGCAGTACTTC
. TRBJ1-6 TRBV9 16 . CASSPSQATYNSPLHF TGTGCCAGCAGCCCCAGCCAGGCGACCTATAATTCACCCCTCCACTTT
. TRBJ2-3 TRBV27 15 . CASSLTDSVTDTQYF TGTGCCAGCAGTTTGACGGACAGCGTCACAGATACGCAGTATTTT
. TRBJ2-7 TRBV19 14 . CASSIAGNPYEQYF TGTGCCAGTAGTATAGCCGGGAACCCCTACGAGCAGTACTTC
. TRBJ2-7 TRBV7-8 15 . CASSSIAGARDEQYF TGTGCCAGCAGCTCAATCGCGGGGGCCCGGGACGAGCAGTACTTC
TRBD1 TRBJ2-4 TRBV28 14 . CASSSPGQGHIQYF TGTGCCAGCAGCTCCCCGGGACAGGGACACATTCAGTACTTC
TRBD1 TRBJ2-1 TRBV19 15 many CASRARGTGYNEQFF TGTGCCAGTAGAGCCCGAGGGACAGGATACAATGAGCAGTTCTTC
. TRBJ2-3 TRBV27 13 . CASSWGRQDTQYF TGTGCCAGCAGTTGGGGCAGACAGGATACGCAGTATTTT
TRBD2 TRBJ2-3 TRBV5-4 15 . CASSPRTSGTDTQYF TGTGCCAGCAGCCCGCGGACTAGCGGAACAGATACGCAGTATTTT
. TRBJ1-1 TRBV11-2 16 few CASSLTLQGRNTEAFF TGTGCCAGCAGCTTAACCCTACAGGGACGGAACACTGAAGCTTTCTTT
. TRBJ1-1 TRBV11-1 13 . CASSPPGNTEAFF TGTGCCAGCAGCCCCCCAGGGAACACTGAAGCTTTCTTT